The 26 T cell receptor beta chains listed next were all sequenced from one sample in a study of T cell responses to AZD1222 COVID-19 vaccine. Only in-frame clones appear in the TCRdb table, and some are missing; sequencing was by immunoSEQ multiplex PCR. This sample has about 160,000 clones, with 90% found just once. The sample in question was peripheral blood, obtained on day 0 of AZD1222 vaccination. The receptors stem from an adult in good health.

This clone has more than one count but fewer than ten. V and J are TRBV19 and TRBJ2-7, with TRBD2 identical over 9 bases. Trimming removed 4 bases from V and 0 bases from J; junction bases left unmatched: 7. CDR1 is LNHDA and CDR2 is SQIVND in the germline V gene (reference sequence). There are 16 residues in the CDR3. The CDR3 nucleotides are TGTGCCAGTAGTACCTTAGCGGGGGCAACCTCCTACGAGCAGTACTTC. Its translation: CASSTLAGATSYEQYF.

The V call is TRBV6-5, the J call TRBJ1-1; 8 bases map to TRBD1. The CDR3 is made up of 15 amino acids. Trimming removed 6 bases from V and 1 base from J; junction bases left unmatched: 7. CDR1 and CDR2 (germline): MNHEY, SVGAGI. Written as DNA, the CDR3 is TGTGCCAGCAGACCGGACAGGGCGTCGAACACTGAAGCTTTCTTT. Translation gives CASRPDRASNTEAFF.

V is TRBV2 and J is TRBJ2-5, with D possibly being TRBD2 (5 bases). CDR3 length: 15 amino acids. The V and J ends lost 6 bases and 0 bases respectively, with 14 bases between them. The germline V gene encodes CDR1 SNHLY and CDR2 FYNNEI. This CDR3 is CASSKRSGYQETQYF. CDR3 DNA: TGTGCCAGCAGCAAGAGGTCGGGATACCAAGAGACCCAGTACTTC.

As DNA, the CDR3 is TGTGCCAGCAGCCAGTGGTCACCCTACGAGCAGTACTTC. It translates to CASSQWSPYEQYF. The V and J genes are TRBV28 and TRBJ2-7; no definite D call. The V end was cut by 6 bases, the J end by 2 bases, with 11 bases between. The CDR3 sequence is 13 residues long. Germline V gives CDR1 MDHEN, CDR2 SYDVKM.

The gene calls are TRBV9 and TRBJ2-3, with 7 bases that match TRBD2. CDR3 size: 15 residues. Germline V gene data show CDR1 as SGDLS and CDR2 as YYNGEE. The junction had 7 bases not matched to a gene; V was cut back by 4 bases and J by 2 bases. The CDR3 nucleotides read TGTGCCAGCAGCCCTGGACTAGTGGACACAGATACGCAGTATTTT. Translation: CASSPGLVDTDTQYF.

The count of this clone is one. This sequence joins TRBV7-2 and TRBJ1-5; a weak D match, TRBD1 (6 bases). Germline V gene data show CDR1 as SGHTA and CDR2 as FQGNSA. Trimming pared 5 bases from V and 6 bases from J, leaving 8 bases between. This CDR3 region has 12 residues. CDR3 nucleotides: TGTGCCAGCAGCACAGGGATTCAGCCCCAGCATTTT. This codes for CASSTGIQPQHF.

V gene TRBV7-9 combines with J gene TRBJ1-5, with D possibly TRBD1 on 5 matching bases. The V gene lost 5 bases and the J gene lost 0 bases, with 17 bases spanning the gap. This CDR3 contains 17 residues. CDR1 is SEHNR, CDR2 FQNEAQ, per germline (reference sequence). The CDR3 DNA sequence: TGTGCCAGCAGCCTCGATATCGAGGGGAATAGCAATCAGCCCCAGCATTTT. It translates to CASSLDIEGNSNQPQHF.

This clone was seen a few times. This rearrangement joins TRBV6-5 to TRBJ2-3; D remains unclear. In germline, CDR1 is MNHEY, CDR2 SVGAGI. With 6 bases removed from V and 4 bases from J, the gap between germline ends came to 8 bases. This CDR3 is built from 12 residues. The CDR3 loop is CASRSNADTQYF. The CDR3 DNA reads TGTGCCAGCAGGTCCAACGCAGATACGCAGTATTTT.

The rearrangement links TRBV7-2 to TRBJ1-2; D unclear. This CDR3 spans 13 amino acids. Trimming removed 3 bases at V and 6 bases at J, with 11 bases between. Germline V gives CDR1 SGHTA, CDR2 FQGNSA. The CDR3 DNA is TGTGCCAGCAGCTTTGGAAACGGCAATGGCTACACCTTC. Translation gives CASSFGNGNGYTF.

The genes are TRBV6-5 and TRBJ2-1; D unresolved. Trimming pared 2 bases from V and 9 bases from J, leaving 11 bases between. Germline V gene data show CDR1 as MNHEY and CDR2 as SVGAGI. The CDR3 loop spans 13 amino acids. CDR3 residues: CASSYDPPGEQFF. Here the CDR3 DNA reads TGTGCCAGCAGTTACGACCCGCCGGGTGAGCAGTTCTTC.

The V and J genes are TRBV23-1 and TRBJ1-6, with 9 positions matching TRBD1. TRBV23-1 is an ORF, and what it does is uncertain. This CDR3 comprises 15 residues. J lost 9 bases, V lost 4 bases, and 7 bases had no gene match. This CDR3 is CASSRYRGLASPLHF. As DNA, the CDR3 is TGCGCCAGCAGTCGATACAGGGGGCTCGCTTCACCCCTCCACTTT.

This clone appeared once. This chain connects TRBV19 to TRBJ1-1; D gene ambiguous. The CDR3 has 12 residues. V lost 5 bases and J 7 bases, leaving 11 bases between the germline ends. The germline V gene encodes CDR1 LNHDA and CDR2 SQIVND (reference sequence). The CDR3: CASSLTGGEAFF. The DNA for the CDR3 is TGTGCCAGTAGTCTTACGGGAGGTGAAGCTTTCTTT.

This chain connects TRBV18 to TRBJ1-5, with 8 bases lining up with TRBD1. The CDR3 extends over 14 amino acids. Germline CDR1 and CDR2: KGHSH and LQKENI. The ends lost 4 bases at V and 7 bases at J; junction bases unmatched: 6. The CDR3 DNA reads as TGTGCCAGCTCACTTACAGGGGGGACACAGCCCCAGCATTTT. It is translated as CASSLTGGTQPQHF.

The V and J genes are TRBV6-4 and TRBJ2-3; TRBD2 aligns across 8 bases. This CDR3 has 15 residues. V was clipped by 2 bases and J by 2 bases; unmatched bases: 3. Germline loops: CDR1 MRHNA, CDR2 SNTAGT. The CDR3 loop is CASSDQAGATDTQYF. The CDR3 coding sequence is TGTGCCAGCAGTGACCAAGCGGGGGCCACAGATACGCAGTATTTT.

This clone was counted a single time. The genes are TRBV19 and TRBJ1-4; the D gene is possibly TRBD1 (6 bases). The V end was cut by 11 bases, the J end by 0 bases, with 13 bases between. CDR3 size: 14 residues. CDR1 is LNHDA and CDR2 is SQIVND in the germline V gene (reference sequence). The CDR3 is CASTRGTTNEKLFF. As DNA, the CDR3 is TGTGCCTCAACGAGGGGGACAACTAATGAAAAACTGTTTTTT.

V and J are TRBV19 and TRBJ2-7; D might be TRBD1 or TRBD2, each matching 5 bases. The CDR3 runs to 14 residues. Trimming stripped 5 bases from V and 5 bases from J, with 16 bases between. CDR1 and CDR2 (germline): LNHDA, SQIVND (reference sequence). The CDR3 bases are TGTGCCAGTAGTCGGGGCGGCGGAACCAACGAGCAGTACTTC. It translates to CASSRGGGTNEQYF. Using reference TRBV19 and TRBJ2-7 for the parts outside the CDR3, the full variable domain is DGGITQSPKYLFRKEGQNVTLSCEQNLNHDAMYWYRQDPGQGLRLIYYSQIVNDFQKGDIAEGYSVSREKKESFPLTVTSAQKNPTAFYLCASSRGGGTNEQYFGPGTRLTVT.

The chain is built from TRBV29-1 and TRBJ1-1, with D tentatively TRBD1 (6 bases). CDR1 is SQVTM, CDR2 ANQGSEA, per germline. CDR3 length: 11 amino acids. V lost 3 bases, J lost 10 bases, and 12 bases lay in between. This CDR3 is CSVEGQKGAFF. The CDR3 nucleotides are TGCAGCGTTGAGGGACAAAAAGGAGCTTTCTTT.

The chain has TRBV4-1 and TRBJ1-4; D is ambiguous. Trimming removed 4 bases at V and 0 bases at J, with 18 bases between. This CDR3 region has 18 residues. Germline CDR1 is MGHRA and CDR2 is YSYEKL. DNA of the CDR3: TGCGCCAGCAGCCCCTCCAGCGGACCATATGCAACTAATGAAAAACTGTTTTTT. Translating it yields CASSPSSGPYATNEKLFF.

The sample holds one count of this clone. Here the CDR3 DNA reads TGTGCCAGCAGCCAAGAGGGGGTGGACTATGGCTACACCTTC. Protein product: CASSQEGVDYGYTF. The genes are TRBV4-2 and TRBJ1-2, with TRBD1 as a possible D gene (5 bases). The CDR3 contains 14 residues. CDR1 is LGHNA and CDR2 is YNFKEQ in the germline V gene. V lost 0 bases, J lost 3 bases, and 8 bases lay in between.

The chain joins TRBV30 to TRBJ2-2; no firm D call. This CDR3 region has 13 residues. Germline V gene lookup returns CDR1 GTSNPN and CDR2 SVGIG (reference sequence). Trimming removed 1 base at V and 5 bases at J, with 8 bases between. The CDR3 DNA sequence: TGTGCCTGGAGTGGTGATAGAACCGGGGAGCTGTTTTTT. Translating it yields CAWSGDRTGELFF. The full variable domain, with the rest looked up from reference TRBV30 and TRBJ2-2, is SQTIHQWPATLVQPVGSPLSLECTVEGTSNPNLYWYRQAAGRGLQLLFYSVGIGQISSEVPQNLSASRPQDRQFILSSKKLLLSDSGFYLCAWSGDRTGELFFGEGSRLTVL.

This clone has just one count. The rearrangement joins TRBV2 to TRBJ1-3, with unresolved D. CDR1 is SNHLY and CDR2 is FYNNEI in the germline V gene. V lost 4 bases and J 0 bases, leaving 13 bases between the germline ends. The CDR3 loop spans 16 amino acids. Here the CDR3 reads CASSARRPYSGNTIYF. The CDR3, as DNA: TGTGCCAGCAGTGCTCGTCGACCTTACTCTGGAAACACCATATATTTT.

The V and J genes are TRBV3-1 (or the pseudogene TRBV3-2) and TRBJ2-5, with D perhaps TRBD2 (6 bases). The V end lost 3 bases, the J end lost 5 bases, and 13 bases lay between the germline ends. Germline V gene data show CDR1 as LGHDT and CDR2 as YNNKEL (reference sequence). CDR3 length: 14 amino acids. The CDR3 DNA reads as TGTGCCAGCAGCCATCCCACTAGCATTGAGACCCAGTACTTC. It specifies CASSHPTSIETQYF.

The rearrangement links TRBV6-6 to TRBJ1-1; the D is unclear. Germline CDR1 and CDR2: MNHNY and SVGAGI (reference sequence). Trimming pared 0 bases from V and 2 bases from J, leaving 13 bases between. This CDR3 has 16 residues. CDR3 in amino acids: CASSYSNLGSNTEAFF. The CDR3 region has the DNA TGTGCCAGCAGTTACTCGAATCTGGGGAGCAACACTGAAGCTTTCTTT.

The V and J genes are TRBV11-3 and TRBJ1-1, with no clear D. CDR3 length equals 12 residues. V lost 3 bases and J 2 bases, leaving 4 bases between the germline ends. Germline assignment: CDR1 SGHNT and CDR2 YENEEA. This CDR3 is CASSFPNTEAFF. The CDR3 DNA reads TGTGCCAGCAGCTTTCCTAACACTGAAGCTTTCTTT.

V gene TRBV11-3 combines with J gene TRBJ1-2, with a weak D call TRBD1 (5 bases). Deletions cut 6 bases from V and 0 bases from J, with 8 bases between. Germline CDR1 and CDR2: SGHNT and YENEEA. There are 13 residues in the CDR3. The CDR3 protein is CASSSGSNYGYTF. The DNA for the CDR3 is TGTGCCAGCAGTTCAGGGTCTAACTATGGCTACACCTTC.

This clone was detected once. The rearrangement links TRBV4-1 to TRBJ2-5; 8 bases match TRBD2. The V gene end was trimmed by 1 base and the J gene end by 1 base; junction bases not matched to a gene: 8. Germline V CDR1 and CDR2: MGHRA, YSYEKL. This CDR3 spans 17 amino acids. DNA of the CDR3: TGCGCCAGCAGCCAAGGGGGGTTAGCGGGGAGCCAAGAGACCCAGTACTTC. Amino acids: CASSQGGLAGSQETQYF.